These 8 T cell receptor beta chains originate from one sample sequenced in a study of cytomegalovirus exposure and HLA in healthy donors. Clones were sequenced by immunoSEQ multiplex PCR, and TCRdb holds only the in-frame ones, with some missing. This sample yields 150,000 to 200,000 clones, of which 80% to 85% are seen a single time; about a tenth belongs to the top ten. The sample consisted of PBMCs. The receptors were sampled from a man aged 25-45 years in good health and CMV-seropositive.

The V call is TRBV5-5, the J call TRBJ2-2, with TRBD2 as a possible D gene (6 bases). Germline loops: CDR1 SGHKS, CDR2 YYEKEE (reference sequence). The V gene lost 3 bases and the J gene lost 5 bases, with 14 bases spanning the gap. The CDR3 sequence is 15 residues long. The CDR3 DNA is TGTGCCAGCAGCTCCCCCATGGCGGGGACCGGGGAGCTGTTTTTT. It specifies CASSSPMAGTGELFF.

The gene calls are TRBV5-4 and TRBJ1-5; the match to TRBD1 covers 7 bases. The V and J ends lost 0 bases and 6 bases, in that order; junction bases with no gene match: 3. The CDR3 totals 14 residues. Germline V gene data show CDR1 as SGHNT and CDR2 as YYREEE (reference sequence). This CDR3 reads CASSLEGGGQPQHF. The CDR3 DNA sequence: TGTGCCAGCAGCTTGGAAGGGGGCGGTCAGCCCCAGCATTTT.

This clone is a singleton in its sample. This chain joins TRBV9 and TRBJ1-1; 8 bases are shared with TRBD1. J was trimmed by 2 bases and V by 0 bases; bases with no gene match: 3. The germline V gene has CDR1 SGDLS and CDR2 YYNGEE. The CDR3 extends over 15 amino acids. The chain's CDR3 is CASSVGAGGNTEAFF. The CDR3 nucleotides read TGTGCCAGCAGCGTAGGGGCAGGGGGCAACACTGAAGCTTTCTTT.

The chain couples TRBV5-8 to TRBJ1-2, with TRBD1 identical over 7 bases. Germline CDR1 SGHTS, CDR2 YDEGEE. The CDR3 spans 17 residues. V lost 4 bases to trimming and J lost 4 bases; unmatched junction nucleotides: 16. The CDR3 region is CASSPGDSPKPLYGYTF. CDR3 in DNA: TGTGCCAGCAGCCCGGGGGACAGCCCTAAACCCCTCTATGGCTACACCTTC.

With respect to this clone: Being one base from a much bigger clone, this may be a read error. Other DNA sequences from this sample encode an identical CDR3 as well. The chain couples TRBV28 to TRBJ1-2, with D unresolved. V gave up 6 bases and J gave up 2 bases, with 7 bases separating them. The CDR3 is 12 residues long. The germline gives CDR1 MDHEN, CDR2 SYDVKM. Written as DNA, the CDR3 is TGTGCCAGCAGGACTGGGAACTATGGCTACACCTTC. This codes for CASRTGNYGYTF.

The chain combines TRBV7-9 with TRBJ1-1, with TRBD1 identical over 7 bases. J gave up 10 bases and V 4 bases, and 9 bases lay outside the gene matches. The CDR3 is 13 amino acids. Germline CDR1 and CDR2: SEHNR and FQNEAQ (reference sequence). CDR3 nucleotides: TGTGCCAGCAGCTCGGACAGGTCGGTGGGAGCTTTCTTT. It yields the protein CASSSDRSVGAFF.

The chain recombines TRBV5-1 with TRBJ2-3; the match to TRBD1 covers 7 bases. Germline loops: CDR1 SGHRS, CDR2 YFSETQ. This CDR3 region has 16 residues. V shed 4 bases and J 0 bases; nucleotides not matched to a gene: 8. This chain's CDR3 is CASSPRDSSSTDTQYF. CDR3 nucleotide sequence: TGCGCCAGCAGCCCGAGGGACAGCTCTAGCACAGATACGCAGTATTTT.

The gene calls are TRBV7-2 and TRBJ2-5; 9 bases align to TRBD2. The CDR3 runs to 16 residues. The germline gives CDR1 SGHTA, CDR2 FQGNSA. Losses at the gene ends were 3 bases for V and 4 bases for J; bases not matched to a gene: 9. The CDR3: CASSLMASGEGETQYF. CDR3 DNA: TGTGCCAGCAGCTTGATGGCTAGCGGGGAGGGAGAGACCCAGTACTTC.